The sequence of this T cell receptor beta chain was determined in a study of shared clonotypes between healthy human individuals. The data were produced by immunoSEQ multiplex PCR, yet TCRdb's version contains in-frame clones alone and is incomplete. Of over 2,000,000 clones listed, around 95% are singletons. Naive CD8 cells lacked CD45RO and underwent positive selection for CCR7, leaving out terminally differentiated effector memory CD45RA+ cells. All donors were Caucasian adults living in Nashville, Tennessee. CDR1 and CDR2 from the germline V gene are SGHRS and YFSETQ. J was trimmed by 1 base and V by 4 bases; bases with no gene match: 4. The length of the CDR3 is 16 residues.

This sequence joins TRBV5-1 and TRBJ2-3; the match to TRBD2 covers 12 bases. This receptor was obtained from a man aged 18 to 30 in good health. Some clones in this sample may be carry-over from other donors' samples. Sequencing was done on a sample of naive CD8+ T cells from PBMCs. This CDR3 is CASSPWTSGGTDTQYF. The CDR3 nucleotides are TGCGCCAGCAGCCCGTGGACTAGCGGGGGCACAGATACGCAGTATTTT. Drawing the rest from reference TRBV5-1 and TRBJ2-3, the complete variable domain is KAGVTQTPRYLIKTRGQQVTLSCSPISGHRSVSWYQQTPGQGLQFLFEYFSETQRNKGNFPGRFSGRQFSNSRSEMNVSTLELGDSALYLCASSPWTSGGTDTQYFGPGTRLTVL.